This T cell receptor beta chain was documented in a study of blood T cell repertoires in COVID-19. Whole-study context: The United States, Italy and Spain were the sources of the acute and convalescent COVID-19 samples.

TCRdb keeps only in-frame clones here, not all; method: immunoSEQ multiplex PCR. The sample has about 50,000 clones, about 86% seen once; the top ten hold under 4%. Per the germline V gene, CDR1 is MNHNY and CDR2 is SVGAGI (reference sequence). This CDR3 has 14 residues. Trimming removed 6 bases at V and 2 bases at J, with 12 bases between. The study drew participants aged 18 to 89 years from approximately 25 US areas. Clinical histories supplied by participants themselves formed the basis of cohort assignment. Donors of Cohort 3 who recovered were those that had two negative PCRs, clearance, or symptom resolution.

The source is a woman aged 45-60 years who had recovered from COVID-19. Material for sequencing was PBMCs or T cells enriched from blood (not recorded which). The V call is TRBV6-6, the J call TRBJ2-3, with D possibly being TRBD1 (6 bases). For the CDR3, the DNA is TGTGCCAGCAGGAGGGCAGGGGCCACAGATACGCAGTATTTT. It yields the protein CASRRAGATDTQYF.